This TCR beta chain was captured by sequencing in a study of T cell responses to AZD1222 COVID-19 vaccine. Method: immunoSEQ multiplex PCR; TCRdb's copy keeps in-frame clones and lacks some. The sample consists of around 150,000 clones, more than 90% of them appearing once. Sequenced material: peripheral blood, taken 28 days after the second AZD1222 dose. This TCR came from an adult who received the AZD1222 COVID-19 vaccine.

CDR3 sequence reads: CASSSTRTGNTEAFF. The CDR3 DNA is TGTGCCAGCAGTTCGACTCGGACGGGGAACACTGAAGCTTTCTTT. This chain joins TRBV27 and TRBJ1-1, with D unclear. Germline V gene data show CDR1 as MNHEY and CDR2 as SMNVEV (reference sequence). V lost 4 bases to trimming and J lost 1 base, with 13 bases between them. The CDR3 has 15 amino acids.